This T cell receptor (beta chain) is drawn from a study of cytomegalovirus exposure and HLA in healthy donors. Broader study findings: Among donors in an Asian-associated ancestry cluster, a later analysis reportedly found fewer N-insertions than the approximately 700-donor mean.

This clone was counted between two and nine times. Its antigen is currently unknown. The PCR was carried out with 60 Vbeta primers and 13 Jbeta primers. The repertoire was sequenced with immunoSEQ multiplex PCR; TCRdb's copy has only in-frame clones and lacks some. The repertoire holds some 190,000 clones, with 76% as singletons. The TCR comes from a woman in her twenties or thirties in good health and CMV-seropositive. What was sequenced was PBMCs.

CDR3 sequence reads: CASRYRGPPGNTIYF. The CDR3 DNA sequence: TGTGCCAGCAGGTACAGGGGGCCACCTGGAAACACCATATATTTT. V usage is TRBV28 and J usage is TRBJ1-3, with 9 bases that match TRBD1. This CDR3 spans 15 amino acids. Trimming removed 6 bases from V and 2 bases from J; junction bases left unmatched: 5. Germline V CDR1 and CDR2: MDHEN, SYDVKM.